The following is a T cell receptor (beta chain) sequence with its context. These data belong to a study of control samples from healthy donors and cancer patients. Method: immunoSEQ multiplex PCR; TCRdb's copy keeps in-frame clones and lacks some. The sample carries around 190,000 clones, nearly 90% recorded once. CDR3 length equals 14 residues. The V gene lost 9 bases and the J gene lost 4 bases, with 14 bases spanning the gap. In germline, CDR1 is KGHDR, CDR2 SFDVKD. The sample consisted of blood. This TCR was recovered from a woman aged 45-65 years in good health. The chain links TRBV24-1 to TRBJ2-2, with D perhaps TRBD2 (5 bases). CDR3 sequence (DNA): TGTGCCACCCAGAAGCTAGCTGGCACCGGGGAGCTGTTTTTT. Its translation: CATQKLAGTGELFF.